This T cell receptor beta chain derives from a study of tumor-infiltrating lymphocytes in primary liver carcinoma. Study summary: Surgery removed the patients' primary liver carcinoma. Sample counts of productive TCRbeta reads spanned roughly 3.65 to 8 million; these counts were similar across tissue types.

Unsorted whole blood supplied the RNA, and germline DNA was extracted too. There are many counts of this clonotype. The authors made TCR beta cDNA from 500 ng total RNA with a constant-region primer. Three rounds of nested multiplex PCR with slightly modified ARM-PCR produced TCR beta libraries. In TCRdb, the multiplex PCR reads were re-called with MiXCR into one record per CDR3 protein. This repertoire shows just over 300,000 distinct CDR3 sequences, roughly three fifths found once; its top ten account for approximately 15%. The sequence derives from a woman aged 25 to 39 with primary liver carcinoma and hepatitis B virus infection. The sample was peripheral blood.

CDR3 loop: CASSLDKEGRRPYEQYF. The CDR3 nucleotides are TGTGCCAGCAGCTTAGATAAGGAGGGAAGGAGACCCTACGAGCAGTACTTC. This sequence joins TRBV11-3 and TRBJ2-7; D is perhaps TRBD2 (6 bases). The CDR3 consists of 17 residues. The germline gives CDR1 SGHNT, CDR2 YENEEA. The V gene lost 0 bases and the J gene lost 2 bases, with 17 bases spanning the gap.